Below, one TCR beta chain is given with its context. Relative to its sample, this clonotype is medium-sized (0.01 to 0.1%). The target of this receptor is not known. No per-base quality is available; no much larger clone lies one base away. cDNA was synthesized by template-switch 5'RACE using a primer carrying a 10-nucleotide random unique molecular identifier by which each TCR transcript was tagged. Every sequencing run yielded over 170 million TCR-beta sequences covering 15-18 subjects. The RNeasy kit was used for extraction of total RNA. The KAPA Real-time Library Amplification kit was used to amplify TCR-beta VDJ regions with primers for the TCR constant region and the 5'RACE anchor. Sample indexes and Illumina adaptors were added in a first PCR, and a second PCR then increased library yield. After Ampure bead purification, the roughly 650 bp TCR product was size-selected on a 2% E-gel SizeSelection system. Before pooling, library quality was checked on a Bioanalyzer, concentration was measured with Qubit, and libraries were quantified with the Kapa Library Quantification kit. An Illumina HiSeq 2500 sequenced the libraries paired-end 2 x 150 bp. To increase sequence diversity, roughly 24-32% phiX was spiked into each library pool. As for the original processing: The UMI-based MiGEC pipeline processed quality-filtered reads and removed over 80% of raw TCR sequences during error correction. VDJ genes were aligned to IMGT germline references, and each clonotype was defined by a unique CDR3 amino acid sequence together with V-J genes. VDJtools evaluated clonal expansion, Shannon diversity and CDR3 relatedness (CalcPairwiseDistances, ClusterSamples); CLCbio workbench built phylogenetic trees. Using coefficient-of-variation modelling across technical triplicates, the study counted a clone as expanded if it had at least 8 unique UMIs. The raw public reads went through TCRdb reprocessing: fastp at Q25, MiXCR clone calling, in-frame beta chains kept. Entries that share a CDR3 protein sequence are merged under the most common genes and DNA. The authors' filters were not applied to this entry. This sample gives fewer than 45,000 distinct CDR3 sequences in total; roughly 11% of them show up just once. The ten most abundant clones make up approximately 4% of the sample.

The meaning of the sample's time point label: technical triplicate 1. For unsorted PBMC libraries, 2 million PBMCs were used after storage in RNAlater at -80 degrees C until RNA extraction. Peripheral blood was subjected to Ficoll-Hypaque density gradient centrifugation to isolate PBMCs, which were then cryopreserved in liquid nitrogen. Sequences LGHDT (CDR1) and YNNKEL (CDR2) are obtained from the germline V gene (reference sequence). From cysteine to phenylalanine, the CDR3 is 14 amino acids long. Of all the DNA, just the CDR3 is kept, 42 bases in frame from base 1. After removal of 5 bases from V and 4 bases from J, the junction retains 8 bases not matched to a gene. The data stem from a study of neurological immune-mediated disorders (dated by TCRdb to the late 2010s). Study-level background: Using UMI-based sequencing, the study compared peripheral blood TCR-beta repertoires from patients with HTLV-I-associated myelopathy (HAM/TSP), patients with multiple sclerosis, and healthy controls. The 90 to 120 TCR-beta libraries covered PBMC samples along with longitudinal samples, technical triplicates, and paired sorted CD4+ and CD8+ T-cell subsets. The cohort comprised 68 subjects: 15 or so HAM/TSP patients, approximately 34 multiple sclerosis patients and 20 healthy controls. Technical triplicate libraries were sequenced to precisely calculate the variability in frequency of each individual clone. General study outcomes and caveats: No identical CDR3 amino acid sequences were found to be shared among expanded clones across subjects, suggesting that TCR-beta repertoires were private in all groups. TCR clonal expansion was highest in HAM/TSP patients and lowest in MS patients, with MS patients falling below even healthy controls.

The V gene is TRBV3-1 and the J gene is TRBJ2-7; the central 7 bases match TRBD2. The clonotype comes from a man aged 55-75 years with HTLV-1-associated myelopathy (HAM/TSP). Sequencing was performed on PBMCs. CDR3 region: CASSVGEGSYEQYF. The DNA is TGTGCCAGCAGCGTGGGGGAGGGCTCGTACGAGCAGTACTTC.